A single sample is the source of the 22 T cell receptor beta chains below, sequenced in a study of blood T cell repertoires in COVID-19. Sequenced by immunoSEQ multiplex PCR; TCRdb stores in-frame clones only, minus some. The sample consists of approximately 300,000 clones, around 90% of them appearing once. Sequencing input: peripheral blood. The receptors stem from a woman in her twenties or thirties with COVID-19, enrolled during active disease.

V gene TRBV28 combines with J gene TRBJ2-7, with D possibly matching TRBD1 (6 bases). The CDR3 spans 15 residues. In germline, CDR1 is MDHEN, CDR2 SYDVKM. V was shortened by 5 bases and J by 2 bases, with 16 bases between the two germline ends. The CDR3 sequence: CASSMTGSLTYEQYF. The CDR3 bases are TGTGCCAGCAGTATGACAGGCTCTCTAACCTACGAGCAGTACTTC.

Here the CDR3 DNA reads TGCGCCAGCAGCCAAGGGCAGAGAGGGACCGGGGAGCTGTTTTTT. This translates into CASSQGQRGTGELFF. J is TRBJ2-2 and V is TRBV4-1; perhaps TRBD2 as D (5 bases). Germline V lookup: CDR1 MGHRA, CDR2 YSYEKL. The CDR3 is 15 amino acids. Trimming pared 1 base from V and 5 bases from J, leaving 11 bases between.

This clone occurred once. The chain is built from TRBV7-2 and TRBJ2-1; 7 bases are a match to TRBD2. Unmatched junction bases numbered 11, after V lost 1 base and J lost 8 bases. The V gene's germline CDR1 is SGHTA and CDR2 FQGNSA. The CDR3 spans 16 residues. The CDR3 sequence: CASSLGRRGSRYEQFF. The CDR3 nucleotides read TGTGCCAGCAGCTTAGGTCGGCGCGGGAGTAGGTATGAGCAGTTCTTC.

J is TRBJ1-6 and V is TRBV6-6, with 12 bases identical to TRBD1. V was clipped by 4 bases and J by 9 bases; unmatched bases: 7. CDR3 length: 16 amino acids. The V gene's germline CDR1 is MNHNY and CDR2 SVGAGI (reference sequence). The CDR3 spells CASSSLGQGAISPLHF. The CDR3 region has the DNA TGTGCCAGCAGTTCTCTGGGACAGGGGGCGATTTCACCCCTCCACTTT.

The chain couples TRBV9 to TRBJ1-3; 7 bases align to TRBD1. The length of the CDR3 is 15 residues. Germline-derived CDR1 and CDR2 are SGDLS and YYNGEE. Trimming cost V 2 bases and J 0 bases; bases outside gene matches: 2. The CDR3 DNA reads as TGTGCCAGCAGCGTGACAGGGATCTCTGGAAACACCATATATTTT. Translating gives CASSVTGISGNTIYF. Full variable domain (rest looked up from reference TRBV9 and TRBJ1-3): DSGVTQTPKHLITATGQRVTLRCSPRSGDLSVYWYQQSLDQGLQFLIQYYNGEERAKGNILERFSAQQFPDLHSELNLSSLELGDSALYFCASSVTGISGNTIYFGEGSWLTVV.

The chain carries TRBV5-1 and TRBJ2-5; 9 bases map to TRBD2. From germline, CDR1 is SGHRS and CDR2 YFSETQ. V was clipped by 1 base and J by 3 bases; unmatched bases: 7. CDR3 length: 16 amino acids. In DNA, the CDR3 is TGCGCCAGCAGCTTGAATGTAGCGGGAGTCAAAGAGACCCAGTACTTC. It is translated as CASSLNVAGVKETQYF.

This chain joins TRBV7-9 and TRBJ2-6; D remains ambiguous. In germline, CDR1 is SEHNR, CDR2 FQNEAQ (reference sequence). V shed 5 bases and J shed 0 bases, with 14 bases lying between them. The CDR3 has 17 residues. This chain's CDR3 is CASSPASVISGANVLTF. The DNA of the CDR3 is TGTGCCAGCAGCCCCGCCTCAGTGATCTCTGGGGCCAACGTCCTGACTTTC.

The chain links TRBV19 to TRBJ2-6; D unclear. This CDR3 has 15 amino acids. V gave up 4 bases and J gave up 0 bases, with 7 bases separating them. Germline assignment: CDR1 LNHDA and CDR2 SQIVND (reference sequence). Written as DNA, the CDR3 is TGTGCCAGTAGTAATTCAGACTCTGGGGCCAACGTCCTGACTTTC. Its protein is CASSNSDSGANVLTF.

The chain links TRBV6-5 to TRBJ2-7; 7 nucleotides line up with TRBD1. J lost 2 bases, V lost 0 bases, and 4 bases had no gene match. Germline lookup yields CDR1 MNHEY and CDR2 SVGAGI. The CDR3 has 15 amino acids. CDR3 loop: CASSYSRTGTYEQYF. DNA of the CDR3: TGTGCCAGCAGTTACTCCCGGACAGGCACCTACGAGCAGTACTTC.

This chain joins TRBV7-2 and TRBJ2-7, with D tentatively TRBD2 (6 bases). V was pared by 5 bases and J by 6 bases, with 14 bases between. The CDR3 runs 13 residues. CDR1 is SGHTA, CDR2 FQGNSA, per germline. Here the CDR3 DNA reads TGTGCCAGCAGCGGCCAGGGAGGCGGCGAGCAGTACTTC. It codes for CASSGQGGGEQYF.

The chain has TRBV9 and TRBJ2-1; 8 bases are shared with TRBD2. The CDR3 runs 16 residues. V trimming: 3 bases; J trimming: 8 bases; junction bases outside the gene matches: 13. The germline CDR1 and CDR2 sequences are SGDLS and YYNGEE. This CDR3 is CASSAGLSGSTDEQFF. The CDR3 DNA sequence: TGTGCCAGCAGCGCAGGTCTGAGCGGGAGTACCGATGAGCAGTTCTTC.

V is TRBV7-3 and J is TRBJ1-4; a weak D match, TRBD1 (6 bases). There are 15 residues in the CDR3. Germline V lookup: CDR1 SGHTA, CDR2 FQGTGA. Trimming took off 5 bases at V and 5 bases at J, with 15 bases between the two ends. The CDR3 loop reads CASSPIGQCNEKLFF. The DNA of the CDR3 is TGTGCCAGCAGCCCCATTGGACAGTGCAATGAAAAACTGTTTTTT.

Written as DNA, the CDR3 is TGTGCCAGCAGTGGTCAGGGGGCGGTCTCCTACGAGCAGTACTTC. Encoded protein: CASSGQGAVSYEQYF. The chain carries TRBV2 and TRBJ2-7; TRBD1 matches at 8 bases. Germline V gene sequence: CDR1 SNHLY, CDR2 FYNNEI. There are 15 residues in the CDR3. The V segment lost 4 bases and the J segment 0 bases; nucleotides outside the gene matches: 5.

The rearrangement links TRBV5-4 to TRBJ1-4; D possibly corresponds to TRBD1 (5 bases). The germline V gene encodes CDR1 SGHNT and CDR2 YYREEE (reference sequence). The CDR3 has 15 amino acids. V was clipped by 0 bases and J by 7 bases, with 13 bases between them. The CDR3 DNA is TGTGCCAGCAGCTTGGCCGACAGCCTGGGTGAAAAACTGTTTTTT. Its protein is CASSLADSLGEKLFF.

The rearrangement uses TRBV20-1 and TRBJ1-1; D is undetermined. V lost 5 bases and J 4 bases, leaving 8 bases between the germline ends. Germline V gene sequence: CDR1 DFQATT, CDR2 SNEGSKA (reference sequence). There are 11 residues in the CDR3. CDR3 residues: CSAPDITEAFF. Here the CDR3 DNA reads TGCAGTGCTCCCGACATCACTGAAGCTTTCTTT.

The chain carries TRBV6-5 and TRBJ1-5; tentatively, D is TRBD1 (6 bases). Trimming left V 10 bases short and J 6 bases short, with 16 bases between. CDR1 is MNHEY, CDR2 SVGAGI, per germline. CDR3 length equals 13 residues. CDR3 residues: CATAQGWAQPQHF. The CDR3 bases are TGTGCCACCGCCCAGGGGTGGGCTCAGCCCCAGCATTTT.

The V call is TRBV19, the J call TRBJ2-7; 8 bases map to TRBD2. The CDR3 is 15 amino acids. Germline CDR1 and CDR2: LNHDA and SQIVND (reference sequence). The trim removed 3 bases at V and 6 bases at J, leaving 10 bases unmatched. CDR3 sequence (DNA): TGTGCCAGTAGTATGGACAAGCTAGCGGGTGTCGAGCAGTACTTC. As protein: CASSMDKLAGVEQYF.

This rearrangement joins TRBV5-6 to TRBJ2-1; D is possibly TRBD1 (6 bases). V was shortened by 1 base and J by 4 bases, with 12 bases between the two germline ends. CDR1 is SGHDT, CDR2 YYEEEE, per germline. CDR3 length: 15 residues. Written as DNA, the CDR3 is TGTGCCAGCAGCTTGCAGGGGAGTCGTTACAATGAGCAGTTCTTC. This gives the protein CASSLQGSRYNEQFF. The entire variable domain, with the rest obtained from reference TRBV5-6 and TRBJ2-1, is as follows: DAGVTQSPTHLIKTRGQQVTLRCSPKSGHDTVSWYQQALGQGPQFIFQYYEEEERQRGNFPDRFSGHQFPNYSSELNVNALLLGDSALYLCASSLQGSRYNEQFFGPGTRLTVL.

The rearrangement joins TRBV2 to TRBJ2-2; 8 bases agree with TRBD1. Germline V lookup: CDR1 SNHLY, CDR2 FYNNEI. The J segment lost 6 bases and the V segment lost 7 bases, leaving 10 bases of the junction unmatched. The CDR3 runs 15 residues. CDR3 residues: CASTRDRGIAGELFF. CDR3 DNA sequence: TGTGCCAGCACGCGAGACAGGGGAATCGCCGGGGAGCTGTTTTTT. Looking up the rest from reference TRBV2 and TRBJ2-2 gives the full variable domain: EPEVTQTPSHQVTQMGQEVILRCVPISNHLYFYWYRQILGQKVEFLVSFYNNEISEKSEIFDDQFSVERPDGSNFTLKIRSTKLEDSAMYFCASTRDRGIAGELFFGEGSRLTVL.

The chain carries TRBV5-1 and TRBJ2-3; 7 positions match TRBD1. V was clipped by 4 bases and J by 5 bases; unmatched bases: 10. The CDR3 has 15 residues. The germline gives CDR1 SGHRS, CDR2 YFSETQ. The CDR3 region is CASSVQGFNGDTQYF. The CDR3 DNA sequence: TGCGCCAGCAGCGTACAGGGGTTTAATGGAGATACGCAGTATTTT.

J is TRBJ2-1 and V is TRBV7-3, with TRBD2 identical over 8 bases. V was clipped by 2 bases and J by 5 bases; unmatched bases: 2. The V gene's germline CDR1 is SGHTA and CDR2 FQGTGA. This CDR3 is built from 14 residues. CDR3 sequence (DNA): TGTGCCAGCAGCTTAGCGGGAGGAGACAATGAGCAGTTCTTC. It is translated as CASSLAGGDNEQFF.

J is TRBJ2-1 and V is TRBV3-1 (or the pseudogene TRBV3-2); D is uncertain. Germline assignment: CDR1 LGHDT and CDR2 YNNKEL (reference sequence). This CDR3 is built from 15 residues. Deletions cut 4 bases from V and 2 bases from J, with 12 bases between. The CDR3 loop reads CASSPRLEPYNEQFF. CDR3 bases: TGTGCCAGCAGCCCCCGGCTAGAACCCTACAATGAGCAGTTCTTC.